This T cell receptor beta chain was recovered during a study of OX40 agonist ivuxolimab in advanced cancers. Study-level background: The costimulatory receptor OX40 (CD134) was targeted by ivuxolimab, a fully human IgG2 agonistic monoclonal antibody. Patients were allowed to have had prior anti-PD-1, anti-PD-L1 or anti-CTLA-4 therapy, and approximately 43% of the dose-escalation patients had previously received checkpoint inhibitors. The purpose of peripheral TCRbeta sequencing was to test whether ivuxolimab changed TCR sequence diversity and led to clonal T-cell expansion. Intravenous ivuxolimab was administered to patients every 2 weeks at six dose levels: 0.01, 0.1, 0.3, 1.5, 3 and 10 mg/kg. A male proportion of 82.7% and a mean age of 60 years, ranging from about 23 to 90, were recorded for the dose-escalation cohort. Partial responses occurred in three dose-escalation patients, of whom one had hepatocellular carcinoma and two had cutaneous melanoma. Of the approximately 50 dose-escalation patients, hepatocellular carcinoma was present in 19, melanoma in about 15, renal cell carcinoma in 9 and head and neck cancer in 9. The monotherapy dose-escalation portion (N of about 50 patients) of the phase I ivuxolimab trial is reported in the paper. Beyond this particular receptor, the publication reports: Which antigens the clonally expanded peripheral T cells were specific for was not determined. Clonal expansion of both CD4+ and CD8+ blood T cells was observed from baseline to week 6 at doses 0.1 to 3.0 mg/kg. After ivuxolimab, expanded clones were on average more numerous among CD8+ T cells than among CD4+ T cells. Low levels of normalized T-cell clonal expansion were also seen in some patients who did not respond. In partial responders in the 0.1-3.0 mg/kg groups, normalized peripheral clonal expansion was found to be among the lowest, especially among CD8+ T cells.

Genomic DNA was isolated from the sorted cells so that the TCRbeta CDR3 region could be sequenced. The immunoSEQ Assay was used for sequencing of TCRbeta CDR3 regions. TCRdb re-hosts the immuneACCESS table, in-frame sequences only. Its copies lack some clones; in the studies checked, an unresolved V gene accounts for under half of them, and the cause for the rest is not known. The sample table holds around 66,000 clones, of which about four fifths were seen once. The ten largest clones take up less than 4.5% of the sample. A remark on this clone: The antigen this receptor binds is unknown. Base-call qualities are not available, and no considerably larger clone is one nucleotide away.

Patients with a history of autoimmune disease or receiving systemic immunosuppression were excluded from the trial. Peripheral blood for TCR sequencing was collected from all dose cohorts at baseline, on cycle 4 day 1, and on cycle 7 day 1. The samples were drawn from a first-in-human, open-label, multicenter phase I dose-escalation trial of ivuxolimab. The trial enrolled adults with locally advanced or metastatic head and neck squamous cell, hepatocellular, melanoma or renal cell carcinoma. Before TCR sequencing, CD4+ and CD8+ T cells were separately sorted from peripheral blood. V lost 5 bases and J lost 0 bases; the stretch between them is 11 bases long. CDR1 SEHNR and CDR2 FQNEAQ were looked up in the germline V gene (reference sequence). The CDR3 runs 15 amino acids, cysteine and phenylalanine included. Kept here is only the CDR3 DNA, which spans 45 bases and is read in frame from base 1.

This clonotype originated in an adult with an advanced solid tumor such as melanoma, head and neck, liver or kidney cancer. The starting material was CD4+ or CD8+ T cells sorted from blood, obtained in a trial of the OX40 agonist ivuxolimab. The sequence links TRBV7-9 to TRBJ2-4, with the D gene not confidently named. The CDR3 has the sequence CASSRSSLAKNIQYF. Here is the DNA: TGTGCCAGCAGCCGTTCAAGTTTAGCCAAAAACATTCAGTACTTC.